These 16 T cell receptor beta chains were sequenced from one sample in a study of cytomegalovirus exposure and HLA in healthy donors (dated by TCRdb to about 2017). Libraries came from the immunoSEQ multiplex PCR assay. TCRdb's version of the immuneACCESS table is confined to in-frame rearrangements and falls short of the full clone set. An unresolved V gene accounts for under half of the shortfall where checked; the remainder is of unknown origin. This sample comprises about 240,000 clones, approximately 84% of them detected only once. Clones ranked in the top ten supply 1% to 1.5% of the sample. Sequenced sample: PBMCs. These receptor sequences come from a woman aged 30 to 39 in good health and CMV-seropositive.

The V call is TRBV7-2, the J call TRBJ1-2; possible D gene TRBD1, 5 bases. This CDR3 contains 13 residues. From germline, CDR1 is SGHTA and CDR2 FQGNSA. Trimming pared 3 bases from V and 4 bases from J, leaving 9 bases between. CDR3 DNA: TGTGCCAGCAGCTTGGGGGGGTTCTATGGCTACACCTTC. Translated: CASSLGGFYGYTF.

This clone has a single count. The chain carries TRBV4-1 and TRBJ1-2; D not certain. The germline CDR1 and CDR2 sequences are MGHRA and YSYEKL. CDR3 length equals 13 residues. V was shortened by 1 base and J by 8 bases, with 11 bases between the two germline ends. CDR3 nucleotides: TGCGCCAGCAGCCAAGGGATGGAGTGGGGCTACACCTTC. The encoded protein is CASSQGMEWGYTF.

The V gene is TRBV25-1, the J gene TRBJ2-1; 9 nucleotides agree with TRBD2. V shed 4 bases and J 6 bases; nucleotides not matched to a gene: 7. In germline, CDR1 is MGHDK, CDR2 SYGVNS. The CDR3 has 15 residues. Written as DNA, the CDR3 is TGTGCCAGCAGTGCTTTGGGACTAGCTGCCAATGAGCAGTTCTTC. It is translated as CASSALGLAANEQFF.

The chain has TRBV7-8 and TRBJ2-1, with D possibly matching TRBD2 (5 bases). The V and J ends lost 11 bases and 4 bases respectively, with 15 bases between them. Germline CDR1 SGHVS, CDR2 FQNEAQ. The CDR3 is made up of 13 amino acids. The DNA for the CDR3 is TGTGCCGGATCCGGAGCGGATTACAATGAGCAGTTCTTC. As protein: CAGSGADYNEQFF.

The chain recombines TRBV29-1 with TRBJ2-5, with a weak D call TRBD2 (5 bases). Deletions cut 2 bases from V and 2 bases from J, with 15 bases between. This CDR3 is built from 15 residues. Germline-derived CDR1 and CDR2 are SQVTM and ANQGSEA. Written as DNA, the CDR3 is TGCAGCGTTGAATTGGCGGGCGAAACTCAAGAGACCCAGTACTTC. Amino acids: CSVELAGETQETQYF. Together with reference TRBV29-1 and TRBJ2-5, the CDR3 gives the full variable domain: SAVISQKPSRDICQRGTSLTIQCQVDSQVTMMFWYRQQPGQSLTLIATANQGSEATYESGFVIDKFPISRPNLTFSTLTVSNMSPEDSSIYLCSVELAGETQETQYFGPGTRLLVL.

This clone was detected only once. This chain uses TRBV18 with TRBJ2-7; tentative D call: TRBD1 (6 bases). The V gene lost 3 bases and the J gene lost 2 bases, with 11 bases spanning the gap. Germline CDR1 is KGHSH and CDR2 is LQKENI. The CDR3 extends over 14 amino acids. CDR3 bases: TGTGCCAGCTCACCCAGGGGAGAGGCCTACGAGCAGTACTTC. Protein product: CASSPRGEAYEQYF.

The chain has TRBV12-5 and TRBJ1-4, with TRBD1 matching over 10 bases. V dropped 4 bases and J dropped 10; count of bases not matched to a gene: 12. Germline CDR1 and CDR2: LGHNT and FRNRAP. This CDR3 region has 16 residues. DNA of the CDR3: TGTGCTAGTGGTTCAGCCGTGACAGGGGGCCAACTAAAACTGTTTTTT. Its translation is CASGSAVTGGQLKLFF.

The chain is built from TRBV27 and TRBJ2-3; 9 bases line up with TRBD2. The CDR3 consists of 17 residues. V trimming: 2 bases; J trimming: 2 bases; junction bases outside the gene matches: 8. Looked up from germline, CDR1 is MNHEY and CDR2 is SMNVEV (reference sequence). CDR3 residues: CASSLTAGGLITDTQYF. The CDR3, as DNA: TGTGCCAGCAGTTTAACGGCGGGAGGGCTAATCACAGATACGCAGTATTTT.

J is TRBJ2-7 and V is TRBV28; tentatively, D is TRBD2 (5 bases). CDR3 length: 14 amino acids. Germline assignment: CDR1 MDHEN and CDR2 SYDVKM. The ends were cut back, 8 bases at V and 3 bases at J, with 17 bases in the middle. The CDR3 region is CASHPPGTYYEQYF. DNA for the CDR3: TGTGCCAGCCACCCCCCGGGAACCTACTACGAGCAGTACTTC.

This rearrangement joins TRBV5-8 to TRBJ2-2, with D tentatively TRBD1 (6 bases). In germline, CDR1 is SGHTS, CDR2 YDEGEE. V dropped 5 bases and J dropped 1 base, with 9 bases sitting between them. This CDR3 is 14 amino acids long. CDR3 loop: CASSGTQNTGELFF. DNA for the CDR3: TGTGCCAGCAGTGGGACACAGAACACCGGGGAGCTGTTTTTT.

The gene calls are TRBV2 and TRBJ2-7; possibly TRBD2 for D (5 bases). The germline V and J ends were trimmed by 3 bases and 0 bases, with 12 bases remaining between them. The germline gives CDR1 SNHLY, CDR2 FYNNEI. This CDR3 has 15 amino acids. CDR3 nucleotides: TGTGCCAGCAGTGACAGGTGGGAGAGCTCCTACGAGCAGTACTTC. The encoded protein is CASSDRWESSYEQYF.

The V call is TRBV29-1, the J call TRBJ2-2; 12 nucleotides agree with TRBD1. The CDR3 consists of 18 residues. The V segment lost 0 bases and the J segment 5 bases; nucleotides outside the gene matches: 10. Germline V gene data show CDR1 as SQVTM and CDR2 as ANQGSEA. The CDR3 nucleotides read TGCAGCGTTGAAGAAAGGGACAGGGGGCTTGGAGTGACCGGGGAGCTGTTTTTT. The encoded protein is CSVEERDRGLGVTGELFF.

This chain uses TRBV11-2 with TRBJ1-3, with D unresolved. Trimming took 0 bases from V and 2 from J, leaving 11 bases between them. From germline, CDR1 is SGHAT and CDR2 FQNNGV. The CDR3 spans 16 residues. This chain's CDR3 is CASSLEGLPPGNTIYF. DNA for the CDR3: TGTGCCAGCAGCTTAGAAGGACTCCCCCCTGGAAACACCATATATTTT.

A single count supports this clone. This chain uses TRBV19 with TRBJ2-7; TRBD1 aligns across 8 bases. J gave up 12 bases and V 5 bases, and 12 bases lay outside the gene matches. CDR1 and CDR2 (germline): LNHDA, SQIVND (reference sequence). The CDR3 contains 13 residues. The CDR3, as DNA: TGTGCCAGTAGTGAAAGGACAGGGTTAACTTGGTACTTC. As protein: CASSERTGLTWYF.

The rearrangement links TRBV5-1 to TRBJ2-7; D ambiguous. This CDR3 comprises 15 residues. Trimming took 5 bases from V and 0 from J, leaving 15 bases between them. CDR1 SGHRS and CDR2 YFSETQ come from the germline V gene. The CDR3 DNA reads TGCGCCAGCAGGTTCTTTTCCAGCGACTCCTACGAGCAGTACTTC. Amino acids: CASRFFSSDSYEQYF.

The chain uses TRBV29-1 and TRBJ2-2; TRBD2 aligns across 14 bases. The V segment lost 6 bases and the J segment 4 bases; nucleotides outside the gene matches: 13. The CDR3 is 18 residues long. Per the germline V gene, CDR1 is SQVTM and CDR2 is ANQGSEA. This chain's CDR3 is CSVVGTSGSGGGTGELFF. The DNA for the CDR3 is TGCAGCGTGGTAGGGACTAGCGGGAGCGGTGGGGGCACCGGGGAGCTGTTTTTT.